A selection of T cell receptor beta chains follows, all from one sample in a study of identical twins. TCRdb re-called the 5' RACE reads with MiXCR, one entry per CDR3 protein. The sample holds 250,000 to 300,000 distinct CDR3 sequences, about 8.5% seen once. This sample also appeared in a second study, on yellow fever vaccine responses in identical twins.

Sequenced: CD8+ T cells sorted from blood. These receptors all stem from a woman younger than 35 in good health. CDR3s include the opening cysteine and the closing phenylalanine or tryptophan. A D gene is named only where the DNA matches it firmly. Not every row has a clone size; where given, it reads once, few, many or a size class.

CDR3 DNA	CDR3 protein	clone size	D gene	V gene	J gene
TGTGCCAGCAGTTGGGGGCCGAGCTCTGGAAACACCATATATTTT	CASSWGPSSGNTIYF	few	NA	TRBV12-3/TRBV12-4	TRBJ1-3
TGTGCCAGCAGTACCTCTCGGGGAGAGTTCGACGAGCAGTACTTC	CASSTSRGEFDEQYF	few	NA	TRBV12-3/TRBV12-4	TRBJ2-7
TGTGCCAGCAGTTTAAGCAGGGGCAATGAGCAGTTCTTC	CASSLSRGNEQFF	many	NA	TRBV27	TRBJ2-1
TGCGCCAGCAGCCAAGATTTTCCAGATTTCTACGAGCAGTACTTC	CASSQDFPDFYEQYF	NA	NA	TRBV4-3	TRBJ2-7
TGTGCCAGTAGTAACTCCCCGGACTCGGTCCACACCTACGAGCAGTACTTC	CASSNSPDSVHTYEQYF	NA	NA	TRBV19	TRBJ2-7
TGCAGTGCCCTATCAGGGGCCTACGAGCAGTACTTC	CSALSGAYEQYF	few	NA	TRBV20-1	TRBJ2-7
TGTGCCAGCAGTTACGGCTCGGACACCGGGGAGCTGTTTTTT	CASSYGSDTGELFF	few	NA	TRBV6-5	TRBJ2-2
TGTGCCAGCAGTTTGGCCTCACAAGAGACCCAGTACTTC	CASSLASQETQYF	NA	NA	TRBV12-3/TRBV12-4	TRBJ2-5
TGTGCCAGCAGCTTTATTCCCCCAGCCTACGAGCAGTACTTC	CASSFIPPAYEQYF	few	NA	TRBV5-5	TRBJ2-7
TGTGCCAGCAGCCTGCCGAATTTGACAGGGCCGGGTGGTAATGAAAAACTGTTTTTT	CASSLPNLTGPGGNEKLFF	few	TRBD1	TRBV11-2	TRBJ1-4
TGTGCCAGCAGTTCCCCGGGACAGGGGGCGAACACCGGGGAGCTGTTTTTT	CASSSPGQGANTGELFF	NA	TRBD1	TRBV11-3	TRBJ2-2
TGCAGTGCTACCTCTAGCGGGGGGTACGAGACCCAGTACTTC	CSATSSGGYETQYF	NA	TRBD2	TRBV20-1	TRBJ2-5
TGTGCTAGCAGCTCCGGGAGGGGAGGACTTAATGAAAAACTGTTTTTT	CASSSGRGGLNEKLFF	few	NA	TRBV7-7	TRBJ1-4
TGCAGCGTCAGGACAGGTCCCCGAGAAGAGACCCAGTACTTC	CSVRTGPREETQYF	NA	TRBD1	TRBV29-1	TRBJ2-5
TGCGCCAGCAGCTTGACTGGGGCCTACGAGCAGTACTTC	CASSLTGAYEQYF	many	NA	TRBV27	TRBJ2-7
TGTGCCAGCAGCTCTAGGTATTACAATGAGCAGTTCTTC	CASSSRYYNEQFF	NA	NA	TRBV7-6	TRBJ2-1
TGCGCCAGCAGCCAAGCCCCACTCTCCGCAGATACGCAGTATTTT	CASSQAPLSADTQYF	few	NA	TRBV4-3	TRBJ2-3
TGTGCCAGCAGACCGGGCCTACCCTCATTTAGTGAGCAGTTCTTC	CASRPGLPSFSEQFF	many	NA	TRBV12-3/TRBV12-4	TRBJ2-1
TGTGCCAGCAGTTACTCTAGGGGAGACGTTGTCGGCACTGAAGCTTTCTTT	CASSYSRGDVVGTEAFF	many	NA	TRBV6-5	TRBJ1-1
TGTGCCAGCAGCGGACAGGGGGCGAACACCGGGGAGCTGTTTTTT	CASSGQGANTGELFF	few	TRBD1	TRBV11-2	TRBJ2-2
TGTGCCAGCAGCTTGCAGCGGGGGCCTGCCACCGGGGAGCTGTTTTTT	CASSLQRGPATGELFF	few	TRBD2	TRBV5-5	TRBJ2-2
TGTGCTAGCAGCTTAACGTTAGCCGCCAATGAGCAGTTCTTC	CASSLTLAANEQFF	many	NA	TRBV7-7	TRBJ2-1
TGTGCCAAAGTGAGCGGGGGGAATGAGCAGTTCTTC	CAKVSGGNEQFF	few	TRBD2	TRBV2	TRBJ2-1
TGTGCCAGTCGGGAATTTGCGAACACTGAAGCTTTCTTT	CASREFANTEAFF	many	NA	TRBV27	TRBJ1-1
TGTGCCAGCAGTTTGGGGGGGACTCCATTCTATGGCTACACCTTC	CASSLGGTPFYGYTF	many	NA	TRBV12-3/TRBV12-4	TRBJ1-2
TGCGCCAGCAGGGCCGGGAACACCATATATTTT	CASRAGNTIYF	NA	NA	TRBV5-1	TRBJ1-3
TGTGCCAGCAGTTTAAAGGTCCCCTACAATGAGCAGTTCTTC	CASSLKVPYNEQFF	few	NA	TRBV27	TRBJ2-1
TGTGCCAGCAGCCAAGACCCGGGGGAGGGTGGAAACGAGCAGTACTTC	CASSQDPGEGGNEQYF	many	TRBD2	TRBV4-2	TRBJ2-7
TGTGCCAGCACTAACTTGTACAGGGGACTAGCCGGCACAGATACGCAGTATTTT	CASTNLYRGLAGTDTQYF	many	TRBD2	TRBV6-2/TRBV6-3	TRBJ2-3
TGCAGTGCTAGCCTCGGGGGGCTCGACTACAATGAGCAGTTCTTC	CSASLGGLDYNEQFF	few	NA	TRBV20-1	TRBJ2-1
TGTGCCAGCAGTGAAACCCCTTCTATGAACACTGAAGCTTTCTTT	CASSETPSMNTEAFF	many	NA	TRBV6-1	TRBJ1-1
TGTGCCAGCAGTTACTCGAAGGGACAGGTCTACGAGCAGTACTTC	CASSYSKGQVYEQYF	few	TRBD1	TRBV6-5	TRBJ2-7
TGTGCCAGCAGCTTAGTGGGCGGCCTTGAGACCCAGTACTTC	CASSLVGGLETQYF	many	NA	TRBV11-2	TRBJ2-5
TGCGCCAGCAGCTTTAAGACAGGCTATGGCTACACCTTC	CASSFKTGYGYTF	many	NA	TRBV5-1	TRBJ1-2
TGCAGTGCTAAAAACCTAACAGGGGGTCGCGGGTATCAGTTCTTC	CSAKNLTGGRGYQFF	few	TRBD1	TRBV20-1	TRBJ2-1
TGTGCCAGCGGCTATCCTGGTGGGAACACTGAAGCTTTCTTT	CASGYPGGNTEAFF	NA	NA	TRBV6-1	TRBJ1-1
TGCAGTGCTTATACAGGTTTGAACACTGAAGCTTTCTTT	CSAYTGLNTEAFF	NA	NA	TRBV20-1	TRBJ1-1
TGTGCCAGCAGCTTAATACCCGATACAGCTGGATCTGAAGCTTTCTTT	CASSLIPDTAGSEAFF	few	NA	TRBV7-2	TRBJ1-1
TGTGCCAGCAGCTTCGCGGACTACGAGCAGTACTTC	CASSFADYEQYF	many	NA	TRBV7-9	TRBJ2-7
TGTGCCAGCAGCGATAGCAGCTCCTACAATGAGCAGTTCTTC	CASSDSSSYNEQFF	many	NA	TRBV27	TRBJ2-1
TGTGCCAGCAGGCGGGGGGGTTCAGATACGCAGTATTTT	CASRRGGSDTQYF	NA	TRBD2	TRBV27	TRBJ2-3
TGTGCCAGCAGCCAACCCACAGGGGGCGTTCTAGGATGGCAGTACTTC	CASSQPTGGVLGWQYF	NA	TRBD1	TRBV3-1	TRBJ2-7
TGTGCCAGCACTAGACTAGCGGGATCCTCAAGGGAGCAGTACTTC	CASTRLAGSSREQYF	many	TRBD2	TRBV6-2/TRBV6-3	TRBJ2-7
TGCGCCAGCAGTGGAGGCTCGGACGAGCAGTACTTC	CASSGGSDEQYF	few	NA	TRBV10-2	TRBJ2-7
TGTGCCAGCAGCACAGATATAGCGGGAGGACGGTACGAGCAGTACTTC	CASSTDIAGGRYEQYF	few	TRBD2	TRBV7-2	TRBJ2-7
TGCGCCAGCAGCCAAGGCCTGACCGGGACATACGAGCAGTACTTC	CASSQGLTGTYEQYF	few	NA	TRBV4-3	TRBJ2-7
TGTGCCAGCAGTCCAAGGGATCTCCAAGAGACCCAGTACTTC	CASSPRDLQETQYF	many	NA	TRBV12-3/TRBV12-4	TRBJ2-5
TGCAGCGCTCGACAAGAGGGAAACATTCAGTACTTC	CSARQEGNIQYF	few	NA	TRBV29-1	TRBJ2-4
TGCAGTGCTAGGCTTAACAGGGGAAATTCACCCCTCCACTTT	CSARLNRGNSPLHF	NA	TRBD1	TRBV20-1	TRBJ1-6
TGTGCCAGCAGCTTGGGACTAGCGGGAGCCTACGAGCAGTACTTC	CASSLGLAGAYEQYF	many	TRBD2	TRBV5-5	TRBJ2-7
TGCAGCGTAGCCCCCACAGATAACTATGGCTACACCTTC	CSVAPTDNYGYTF	many	NA	TRBV29-1	TRBJ1-2
TGCAGTGCTAGTCTGGTCTACAATGAGCAGTTCTTC	CSASLVYNEQFF	few	NA	TRBV20-1	TRBJ2-1
TGTGCCAGCAGTTTTGGGGGATTGCAGTACTTC	CASSFGGLQYF	few	NA	TRBV12-3/TRBV12-4	TRBJ2-7
TGTGCCAGCAACCTGGACCCTACTTTAGGACTCGGGTATGCTGAGCAGTTCTTC	CASNLDPTLGLGYAEQFF	few	NA	TRBV12-3/TRBV12-4	TRBJ2-1
TGTGCCAGCAGCTTAGTGGGAGCCGGGAACGAGCAGTACTTC	CASSLVGAGNEQYF	NA	NA	TRBV11-2	TRBJ2-7
TGTGCCAGCAGCGCCTCTTATGGGGCCAACGTCCTGACTTTC	CASSASYGANVLTF	NA	NA	TRBV9	TRBJ2-6